This TCR beta chain originates from a study of cytomegalovirus exposure and HLA in healthy donors. Trimming took off 7 bases at V and 7 bases at J, with 16 bases between the two ends. The CDR3 sequence is 13 residues long. The germline V gene has CDR1 SEHNR and CDR2 FQNEAQ (reference sequence). Whole-study findings and limits: CMV serostatus was the only immune exposure information that was available.

Comment on this clone: Its antigen is as yet unknown.

Nominal health characterized the donors when sampled, though unrecorded immune exposures were likely. Primers included in the PCR were 60 Vbeta and 13 Jbeta primers. As handled by the study authors: Roughly 12 million shared chains were among about 80 million unique TCR beta chains counted in a later analysis. Assay: immunoSEQ multiplex PCR; the TCRdb copy retains only in-frame clones and omits some. Clonal size and the V and J genes are those of that table, whereas D and trimming came from the DNA. This sample has about 140,000 clones, with 75% to 80% found just once. Sequenced: PBMCs. The receptor was derived from a man between 18 and 35 years old in good health and CMV-seronegative. V is TRBV7-9 and J is TRBJ1-1; D is undetermined. CDR3 DNA: TGTGCCAGCACCCCCGGGATTAGGGATGAAGCTTTCTTT. Its translation is CASTPGIRDEAFF.